Listed below are T cell receptor beta chains from one sample, sequenced in a study of blood T cell repertoires in COVID-19. Using immunoSEQ multiplex PCR, the repertoire was profiled, and TCRdb retains in-frame clones only, with some absent. This sample has about 130,000 clones; around nine tenths occur once, and the top ten carry around 3.8%. The sample consisted of peripheral blood. The receptors were sampled from a man aged 45-65 years with active COVID-19. Each CDR3 is given with its conserved first and last residue. D genes are given only for firm matches. Size values are once, few and many counts, or a class for expanded clones, and some rows have none.

DNA	CDR3	D	J	V	size
TGTGCCAGCAGCCTACGAACCACTAGCGAGGTCATGGACAATGAGCAGTTCTTC	CASSLRTTSEVMDNEQFF	TRBD2	TRBJ2-1	TRBV4-2	NA
TGTGCCAGCAGCTTGGGGCAGGGAGAAGCTTTCTTT	CASSLGQGEAFF	NA	TRBJ1-1	TRBV7-9	NA
TGTGCCACTAGAGAAGAAAACACTGAAGCTTTCTTT	CATREENTEAFF	NA	TRBJ1-1	TRBV24-1	NA
TGTGCCAGCAGCGTAGAACAGGGGAACACTGAAGCTTTCTTT	CASSVEQGNTEAFF	NA	TRBJ1-1	TRBV9	NA
TGTGCCAGCAGCTTAGGGACTAGCGGGTCCTCCACAGATACGCAGTATTTT	CASSLGTSGSSTDTQYF	TRBD2	TRBJ2-3	TRBV7-2	NA
TGTGCCAGCAGCGTAGATGGGGCATTCTATGGCTACACCTTC	CASSVDGAFYGYTF	NA	TRBJ1-2	TRBV9	NA
TGTGCCAGTAGTATTGACGGGACATTTATTAGTCCCCAGCATTTT	CASSIDGTFISPQHF	NA	TRBJ1-5	TRBV19	once
TGTGCCAGCAGCAAGACAGGGTGGGAGACCCAGTACTTC	CASSKTGWETQYF	TRBD1	TRBJ2-5	TRBV5-6	NA
TGTGCCAGCAGCTTAGTGGGGGGGGACTCCTACGAGCAGTACTTC	CASSLVGGDSYEQYF	TRBD2	TRBJ2-7	TRBV7-2	NA
TGTGCCAGCACTCGGGGACAGGGGGGTCAGCCCCAGCATTTT	CASTRGQGGQPQHF	TRBD1	TRBJ1-5	TRBV6-6	NA
TGCGCCAGCAGTTCGGGACAGGGGGTCATGAACACTGAAGCTTTCTTT	CASSSGQGVMNTEAFF	TRBD1	TRBJ1-1	TRBV5-1	NA
TGTGCCAGCAGTTCCCCTGACAGAGCTAACTATGGCTACACCTTC	CASSSPDRANYGYTF	NA	TRBJ1-2	TRBV6-6	NA
TGTGCCGGGGGAGGCACTAGCGGTCTTAGCACCGGGGAGCTGTTTTTT	CAGGGTSGLSTGELFF	TRBD2	TRBJ2-2	TRBV2	NA
TGTGCCAGCAGACCCACCGGGACTAGCGGCCCTGGGGAGCTGTTTTTT	CASRPTGTSGPGELFF	TRBD2	TRBJ2-2	TRBV27	NA
TGTGCCAGCAGCCCGGAGGAGTGGTCGTACGAGCAGTACTTC	CASSPEEWSYEQYF	NA	TRBJ2-7	TRBV7-9	NA
TGTGCCAGCAGCCGAAGAACGGGACAGGGGGCATGGGAGACCCAGTACTTC	CASSRRTGQGAWETQYF	TRBD1	TRBJ2-5	TRBV14	NA
TGTGCCAGTAGTATAGAGGGACAAAGTGAGCAGTTCTTC	CASSIEGQSEQFF	NA	TRBJ2-1	TRBV19	NA
TGTGCCAGCAGCCGAGACAGGGGCCCTGGAAACACCATATATTTT	CASSRDRGPGNTIYF	TRBD1	TRBJ1-3	TRBV3-1/TRBV3-2	NA
TGCGCCAGCAGCCTTCAGTCATTCGTATATGGCTACACCTTC	CASSLQSFVYGYTF	NA	TRBJ1-2	TRBV5-1	NA
TGTGCCACCAGTGATGCACTAGCGGAAGAGACCCAGTACTTC	CATSDALAEETQYF	TRBD2	TRBJ2-5	TRBV24-1	once
TGTGCCAGCAGCTTACGGGGGAGGGCCAGTAATGAGCAGTTCTTC	CASSLRGRASNEQFF	TRBD2	TRBJ2-1	TRBV11-2	few
TGTGCCAGTAGTATGGGAAGCGGGAGAGACCAGCCCCAGCATTTT	CASSMGSGRDQPQHF	NA	TRBJ1-5	TRBV19	NA
TGTGCCAGCAGCTTGAGTTTCGGAGGGGGCGGAGAGACCCAGTACTTC	CASSLSFGGGGETQYF	NA	TRBJ2-5	TRBV5-4	once
TGCGCCAGCAGCCAAGATCTTAACAGGGGGGATCGTAATTCACCCCTCCACTTT	CASSQDLNRGDRNSPLHF	TRBD1	TRBJ1-6	TRBV4-1	NA
TGTGCCAGTAGTATAAACACAGGGACGAGGGAGCAGTACTTC	CASSINTGTREQYF	NA	TRBJ2-7	TRBV19	NA